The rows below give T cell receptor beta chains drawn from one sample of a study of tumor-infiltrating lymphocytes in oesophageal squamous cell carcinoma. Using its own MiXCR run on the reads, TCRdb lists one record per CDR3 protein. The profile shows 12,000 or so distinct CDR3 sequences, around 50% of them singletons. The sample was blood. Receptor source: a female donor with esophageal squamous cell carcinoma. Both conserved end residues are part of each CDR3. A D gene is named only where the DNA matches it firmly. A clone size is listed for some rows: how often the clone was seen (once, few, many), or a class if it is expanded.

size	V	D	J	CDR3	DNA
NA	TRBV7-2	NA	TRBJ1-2	CASSPGQSYGYTF	TGTGCCAGCAGCCCCGGACAGTCTTATGGCTACACCTTC
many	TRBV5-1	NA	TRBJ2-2	CASSLDPTRAIHGELFF	TGCGCCAGCAGCTTGGATCCGACTAGGGCGATCCACGGGGAGCTGTTTTTT
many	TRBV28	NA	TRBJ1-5	CASSLKGGWTGKDSNQPQHF	TGTGCCAGCAGTTTGAAGGGCGGATGGACCGGAAAAGATAGCAATCAGCCCCAGCATTTT
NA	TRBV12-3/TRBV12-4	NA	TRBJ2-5	CASSSEANRETQYF	TGTGCCAGCAGTTCCGAGGCTAATAGGGAGACCCAGTACTTC
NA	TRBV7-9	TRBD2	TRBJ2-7	CASSFSGGNNEQYF	TGTGCCAGCAGCTTCTCGGGGGGAAACAATGAGCAGTACTTC
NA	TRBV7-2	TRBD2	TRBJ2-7	CASSYLTSGGSYEQYF	TGTGCCAGCAGCTACCTGACTAGCGGGGGCTCCTACGAGCAGTACTTC
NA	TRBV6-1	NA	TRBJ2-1	CAVGPHVNEQFF	TGTGCGGTCGGGCCCCACGTTAATGAGCAGTTCTTC
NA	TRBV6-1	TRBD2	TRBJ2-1	CASSEAWAGGPAEQFF	TGTGCCAGCAGTGAAGCATGGGCGGGAGGGCCGGCTGAGCAGTTCTTC
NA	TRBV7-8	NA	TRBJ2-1	CASSLGPGNYEQFF	TGTGCCAGCAGCTTAGGGCCAGGGAACTACGAGCAGTTCTTC
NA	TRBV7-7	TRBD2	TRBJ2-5	CASSLRRGRETQYF	TGTGCCAGCAGCTTACGGCGGGGGAGGGAGACCCAGTACTTC
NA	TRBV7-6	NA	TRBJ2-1	CASSHRYNEQFF	TGTGCCAGCAGCCACAGATACAATGAGCAGTTCTTC
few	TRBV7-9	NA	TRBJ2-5	CASSSWTVSSYNEQYF	TGTGCCAGCAGCTCCTGGACAGTGAGCTCCTACAATGAGCAGTACTTC
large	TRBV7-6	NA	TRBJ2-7	CASSLGGDEQYF	TGTGCCAGCAGCTTAGGTGGTGACGAGCAGTACTTC
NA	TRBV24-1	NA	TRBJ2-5	CATSGAGAAQETQYF	TGTGCCACCAGTGGGGCGGGGGCCGCACAAGAGACCCAGTACTTC
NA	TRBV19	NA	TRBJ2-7	CASKQGRPFEQYF	TGTGCCAGTAAACAAGGCAGACCCTTCGAGCAGTACTTC
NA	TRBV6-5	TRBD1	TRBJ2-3	CASSRIKTGNVPDTQYF	TGTGCCAGCAGCCGAATTAAGACAGGGAATGTCCCAGATACGCAGTATTTT
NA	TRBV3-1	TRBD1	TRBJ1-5	CASSQGPTGEADQPQHF	TGTGCCAGCAGCCAAGGGCCGACAGGGGAGGCCGATCAGCCCCAGCATTTT
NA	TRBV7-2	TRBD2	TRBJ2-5	CASSPGTTGGLETQYF	TGTGCCAGCAGCCCTGGGACTACAGGAGGATTGGAGACCCAGTACTTC
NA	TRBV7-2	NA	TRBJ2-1	CASSLAGGPGSSYNEQFF	TGTGCCAGCAGCTTAGCGGGAGGCCCGGGAAGCTCCTACAATGAGCAGTTCTTC
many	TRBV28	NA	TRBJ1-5	CAGGGQNGNQPQHF	TGTGCCGGGGGCGGCCAGAACGGCAATCAGCCCCAGCATTTT
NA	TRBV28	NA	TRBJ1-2	CASSLLQAFYGYTF	TGTGCCAGCAGTCTATTACAGGCGTTCTATGGCTACACCTTC
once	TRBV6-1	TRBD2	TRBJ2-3	CASSVAGGPDTQYF	TGTGCCAGCAGTGTAGCGGGAGGGCCAGATACGCAGTATTTT
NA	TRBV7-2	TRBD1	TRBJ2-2	CASSMGQGAGELFF	TGTGCCAGCAGCATGGGACAGGGGGCCGGGGAGCTGTTTTTT
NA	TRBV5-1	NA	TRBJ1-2	CASSLEKGELYGYTF	TGCGCCAGCAGCTTGGAAAAGGGAGAACTCTATGGCTACACCTTC
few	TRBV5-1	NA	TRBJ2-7	CASSFVVDALADEQYF	TGCGCCAGCAGCTTCGTGGTGGATGCCTTAGCGGATGAGCAGTACTTC
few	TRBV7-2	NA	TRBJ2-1	CASSLDGYNEQFF	TGTGCCAGCAGCTTGGACGGTTACAATGAGCAGTTCTTC
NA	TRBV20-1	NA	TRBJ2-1	CSARVSLRFPSEQFF	TGCAGTGCTAGAGTGTCTCTGCGTTTCCCCTCAGAGCAGTTCTTC
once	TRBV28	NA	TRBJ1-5	CASIPGPFSNQPQHF	TGTGCCAGCATACCGGGACCCTTTAGCAATCAGCCCCAGCATTTT
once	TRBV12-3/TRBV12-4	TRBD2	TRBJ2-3	CASSFGSGGADTQYF	TGTGCCAGCAGTTTTGGTAGCGGGGGAGCAGATACGCAGTATTTT
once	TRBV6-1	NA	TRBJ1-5	CASSPGLQNQPQHF	TGTGCCAGCAGCCCGGGGTTGCAGAATCAGCCCCAGCATTTT
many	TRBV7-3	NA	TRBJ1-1	CASSSVRTATEAFF	TGTGCCAGCAGCTCCGTCCGGACAGCCACTGAAGCTTTCTTT
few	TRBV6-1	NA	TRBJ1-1	CASSTRDGPNTEAFF	TGTGCCAGCAGTACCCGGGACGGCCCGAACACTGAAGCTTTCTTT
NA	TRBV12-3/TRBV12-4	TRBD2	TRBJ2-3	CASRERASGKDTQYF	TGTGCCAGCAGGGAAAGGGCTAGCGGGAAAGATACGCAGTATTTT
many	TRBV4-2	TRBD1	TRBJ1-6	CASSQENAGTGFSPLHF	TGTGCCAGCAGCCAAGAGAATGCCGGGACAGGGTTTTCACCCCTCCACTTT
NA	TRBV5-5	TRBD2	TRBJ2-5	CASSIGLAGGQETQYF	TGTGCCAGCAGCATAGGACTAGCGGGAGGCCAAGAGACCCAGTACTTC
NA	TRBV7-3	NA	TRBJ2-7	CASSPPGTYEQYF	TGTGCCAGCAGTCCCCCCGGCACCTACGAGCAGTACTTC
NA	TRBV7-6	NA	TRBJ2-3	CASSFTASTDTQYF	TGTGCCAGCAGCTTTACAGCTAGCACAGATACGCAGTATTTT
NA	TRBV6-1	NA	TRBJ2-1	CASSEVRGSYNEQFF	TGTGCCAGCAGTGAAGTGCGGGGCTCCTACAATGAGCAGTTCTTC
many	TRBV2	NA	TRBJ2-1	CASSQMDEQFF	TGTGCCAGCAGCCAAATGGATGAGCAGTTCTTC